The clone carrying this T cell receptor (beta chain) appeared once. Its cognate antigen is unknown. One end of the junction is discordant with germline, which a read error may explain. The authors made TCR beta cDNA from approximately 490 ng total RNA with a constant-region primer. It was through three nested multiplex PCR rounds of slightly modified ARM-PCR that TCR beta libraries arose. The first two PCR rounds used TRBV1-TRBV30 forward primers with a C-beta reverse primer, around 10 cycles each. TCRdb re-called the multiplex PCR reads with MiXCR, one entry per CDR3 protein. The top ten hold 26% of the sample, which has tens of thousands of distinct CDR3 sequences, 69% seen once. This CDR3 region has 17 residues. CDR1 and CDR2 (germline): SGHNT, YENEEA. Co-extraction of RNA and DNA was performed on roughly 20-31 mg of unsorted bulk tissue. None of the patients had received treatment, and all had chronic HBV infection.

This record comes from a study of tumor-infiltrating lymphocytes in primary liver carcinoma. Whole-study results and caveats: Blood fell significantly below tumors in its top-250-clone fraction (p = 0.039).

The receptor was derived from a middle-aged man with primary liver carcinoma and hepatitis B virus infection. The rearrangement uses TRBV11-3 and TRBJ1-2, with TRBD1 matching 7 bases. Material for sequencing was tumor-adjacent normal liver tissue. The CDR3 region is CASSPPTHRGTNYCYSF. CDR3 nucleotides: TGTGCCAGCAGCCCTCCTACCCACAGGGGAACTAACTATTGCTACAGCTTC.